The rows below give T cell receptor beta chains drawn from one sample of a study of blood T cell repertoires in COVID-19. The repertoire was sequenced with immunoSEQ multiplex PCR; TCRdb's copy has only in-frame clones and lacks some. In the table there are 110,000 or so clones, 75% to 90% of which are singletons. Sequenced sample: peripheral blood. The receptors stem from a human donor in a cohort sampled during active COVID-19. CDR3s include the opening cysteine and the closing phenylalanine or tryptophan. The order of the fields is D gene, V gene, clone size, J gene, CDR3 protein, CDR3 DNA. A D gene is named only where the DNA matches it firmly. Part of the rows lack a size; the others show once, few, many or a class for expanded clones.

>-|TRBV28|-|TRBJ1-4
CASSFPRGAGKEKLFF
TGTGCCAGCAGTTTCCCTAGGGGCGCGGGGAAGGAAAAACTGTTTTTT
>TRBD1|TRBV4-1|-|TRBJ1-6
CASSQESRGNRYNSPLHF
TGCGCCAGCAGCCAAGAGAGCAGGGGGAATAGGTATAATTCACCCCTCCACTTT
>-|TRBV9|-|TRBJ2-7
CASSPRGDIYEQYF
TGTGCCAGCAGCCCCCGAGGGGACATATATGAGCAGTACTTC
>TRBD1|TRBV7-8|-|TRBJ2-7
CASSRDRDEQYF
TGTGCCAGCAGCCGGGACAGGGACGAGCAGTACTTC
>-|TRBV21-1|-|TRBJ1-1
CASSILQENTEAFF
TGTGCCAGCAGCATCCTACAGGAGAACACTGAAGCTTTCTTT
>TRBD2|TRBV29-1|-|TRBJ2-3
CSARGGFSGEGDTQYF
TGCAGCGCTCGTGGGGGATTTAGCGGGGAGGGAGATACGCAGTATTTT
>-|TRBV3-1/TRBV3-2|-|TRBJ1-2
CASSRPGTPTNYGYTF
TGTGCCAGCAGCCGCCCAGGGACACCAACTAACTATGGCTACACCTTC
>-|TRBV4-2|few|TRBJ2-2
CASSQGGTGELFF
TGTGCCAGCAGCCAAGGAGGGACCGGGGAGCTGTTTTTT
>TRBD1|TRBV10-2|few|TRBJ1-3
CASSKTGPGNTIYF
TGCGCCAGCAGCAAGACAGGGCCTGGAAACACCATATATTTT
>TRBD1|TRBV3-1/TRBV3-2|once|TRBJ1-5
CASSHPGQGNQPQHF
TGTGCCAGCAGCCACCCGGGACAGGGGAATCAGCCCCAGCATTTT
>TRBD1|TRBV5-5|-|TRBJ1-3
CASSLSVGQTSGNTIYF
TGTGCCAGCAGCTTGTCAGTGGGACAGACTTCTGGAAACACCATATATTTT
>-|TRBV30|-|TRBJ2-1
CAWSDSCSDNEQFF
TGTGCCTGGAGTGATAGCTGTAGCGACAATGAGCAGTTCTTC
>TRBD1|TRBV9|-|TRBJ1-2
CASSAGGGYGYTF
TGTGCCAGCAGCGCAGGGGGCGGCTATGGCTACACCTTC
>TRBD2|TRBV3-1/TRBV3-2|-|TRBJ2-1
CASSRLASRLSYNEQFF
TGTGCCAGCAGCCGACTAGCATCGCGACTCTCCTACAATGAGCAGTTCTTC
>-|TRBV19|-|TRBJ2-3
CASSSRLVSTDTQYF
TGTGCCAGTAGTTCCCGGTTGGTCAGCACAGATACGCAGTATTTT
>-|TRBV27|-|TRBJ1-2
CASSSTANYGYTF
TGTGCCAGCAGTTCCACAGCTAACTATGGCTACACCTTC
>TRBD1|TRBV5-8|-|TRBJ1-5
CASSLGQGIYSNQPQHF
TGTGCCAGCAGCTTGGGACAGGGGATTTATAGCAATCAGCCCCAGCATTTT
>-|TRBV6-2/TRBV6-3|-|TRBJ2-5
CASSRGGETQYF
TGTGCCAGCAGCCGTGGGGGGGAGACCCAGTACTTC
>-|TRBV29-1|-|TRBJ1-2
CSVDPTGGYGYTF
TGCAGCGTTGATCCGACAGGAGGATATGGCTACACCTTC
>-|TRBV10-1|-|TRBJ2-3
CASSSPDNPGADTQYF
TGCGCCAGCAGTTCCCCAGACAACCCCGGCGCCGATACGCAGTATTTT
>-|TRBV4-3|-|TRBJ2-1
CASSQDSHNEQFF
TGCGCCAGCAGCCAAGACAGTCACAATGAGCAGTTCTTC
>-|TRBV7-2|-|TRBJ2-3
CASSSLLAAHTDTQYF
TGTGCCAGCAGCTCCCTTCTAGCAGCACACACAGATACGCAGTATTTT
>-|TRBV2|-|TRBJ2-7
CASSDKSSSYEQYF
TGTGCCAGCAGCGACAAGAGTTCCTCCTACGAGCAGTACTTC
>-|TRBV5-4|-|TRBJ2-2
CASSLDRENTGELFF
TGTGCCAGCAGCTTGGACAGGGAGAACACCGGGGAGCTGTTTTTT
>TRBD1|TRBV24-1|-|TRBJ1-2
CATSDPGQANYGYTF
TGTGCCACCAGTGATCCAGGACAGGCGAACTATGGCTACACCTTC
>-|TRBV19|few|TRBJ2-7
CASSRGQSYSYEQYF
TGTGCCAGTAGTAGAGGTCAGTCTTACTCCTACGAGCAGTACTTC
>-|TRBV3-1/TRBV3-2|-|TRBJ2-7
CASSPGTEARFEQYF
TGTGCCAGCAGCCCCGGGACTGAAGCGCGTTTCGAGCAGTACTTC
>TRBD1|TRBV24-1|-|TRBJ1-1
CATSEYRGANTEAFF
TGTGCCACCAGTGAGTACAGGGGAGCGAACACTGAAGCTTTCTTT
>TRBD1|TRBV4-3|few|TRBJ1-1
CASSRWKTGGSAFF
TGCGCCAGCAGCCGTTGGAAGACAGGGGGTTCCGCTTTCTTT
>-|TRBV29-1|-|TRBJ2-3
CSVARGSTDTQYF
TGCAGCGTTGCAAGGGGTAGCACAGATACGCAGTATTTT
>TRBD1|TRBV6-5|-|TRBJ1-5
CASRSTGGNQPQHF
TGTGCCAGCAGATCTACAGGGGGCAATCAGCCCCAGCATTTT
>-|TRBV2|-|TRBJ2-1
CASSEALRRLSVYNEQFF
TGTGCCAGCAGTGAAGCGCTTAGGCGACTAAGCGTCTACAATGAGCAGTTCTTC
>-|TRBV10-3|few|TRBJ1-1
CAISELDYTEAFF
TGTGCCATCAGTGAGTTGGACTACACTGAAGCTTTCTTT
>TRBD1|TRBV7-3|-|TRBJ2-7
CASSLKPDRGLEQYF
TGTGCCAGCAGCTTAAAGCCGGACAGGGGACTCGAGCAGTACTTC
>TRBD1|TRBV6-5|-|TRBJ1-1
CASKAGGRTEAFF
TGTGCCAGCAAAGCAGGGGGCCGGACTGAAGCTTTCTTT
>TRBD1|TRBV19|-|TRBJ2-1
CASSIQTGANEQFF
TGTGCCAGTAGTATACAAACAGGGGCCAATGAGCAGTTCTTC
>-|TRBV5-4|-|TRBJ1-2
CASRGPRGANYGYTF
TGTGCCAGCAGGGGGCCCCGGGGGGCTAACTATGGCTACACCTTC
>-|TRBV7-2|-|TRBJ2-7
CASSLWDNSYEQYF
TGTGCCAGCAGCTTATGGGACAACTCCTACGAGCAGTACTTC
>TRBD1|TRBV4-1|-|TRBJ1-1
CASSQVGGVTEAFF
TGCGCCAGCAGCCAGGTAGGGGGCGTAACTGAAGCTTTCTTT
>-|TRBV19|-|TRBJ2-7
CASSNQGLGYEQYF
TGTGCCAGTAGTAACCAGGGTCTTGGTTACGAGCAGTACTTC
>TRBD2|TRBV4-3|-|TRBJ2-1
CASSQEASGGAVYNEQFF
TGCGCCAGCAGCCAAGAGGCTAGCGGGGGGGCCGTCTACAATGAGCAGTTCTTC
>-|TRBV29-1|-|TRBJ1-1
CSVEGSGDTEAFF
TGCAGCGTTGAAGGATCAGGGGACACTGAAGCTTTCTTT
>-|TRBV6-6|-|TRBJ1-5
CASTNQRQLQHF
TGTGCCAGCACCAATCAGAGGCAGCTCCAGCATTTT
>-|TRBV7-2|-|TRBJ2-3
CASSLSGSGTDTQYF
TGTGCCAGCAGCTTAAGTGGGTCCGGGACAGATACGCAGTATTTT
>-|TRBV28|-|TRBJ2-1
CASSPMLVASYNEQFF
TGTGCCAGCAGTCCGATGTTAGTCGCTTCCTACAATGAGCAGTTCTTC
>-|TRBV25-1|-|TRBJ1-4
CASSAFGGEKLFF
TGTGCCAGCAGTGCTTTCGGGGGTGAAAAACTGTTTTTT
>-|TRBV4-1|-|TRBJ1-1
CASSQGADEAFF
TGCGCCAGCAGCCAGGGGGCCGATGAAGCTTTCTTT
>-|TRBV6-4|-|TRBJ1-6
CASSVVSNSPLHF
TGTGCCAGCAGTGTAGTCTCAAATTCACCCCTCCACTTT
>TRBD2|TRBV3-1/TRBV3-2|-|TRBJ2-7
CASSHPTSGGAYEQYF
TGTGCCAGCAGCCACCCGACTAGCGGGGGGGCCTACGAGCAGTACTTC
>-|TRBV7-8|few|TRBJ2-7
CASSLGVPQGYSYEQYF
TGTGCCAGCAGCTTAGGGGTCCCCCAGGGGTACTCCTACGAGCAGTACTTC
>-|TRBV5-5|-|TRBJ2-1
CASSPMGGFSSYNEQFF
TGTGCCAGCAGCCCCATGGGGGGATTTAGCTCCTACAATGAGCAGTTCTTC
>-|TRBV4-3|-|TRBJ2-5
CASSQDRGYGQETQYF
TGCGCCAGCAGCCAAGATAGGGGATATGGCCAAGAGACCCAGTACTTC
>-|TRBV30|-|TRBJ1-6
CAWTYRDPRPLHF
TGTGCCTGGACATACAGGGACCCGAGGCCCCTCCACTTT
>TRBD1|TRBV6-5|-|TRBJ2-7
CASSPQWDRVGEQYF
TGTGCCAGCAGTCCCCAGTGGGACAGGGTGGGCGAGCAGTACTTC
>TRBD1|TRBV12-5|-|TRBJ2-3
CASGFNRGLDTQYF
TGTGCTAGTGGTTTCAACAGGGGGCTTGATACGCAGTATTTT